The present T cell receptor beta chain was sequenced within a study of T-cell memory formation after mild COVID-19. With constant-segment primers, 5'RACE yielded cDNA libraries of TCR alpha and TCR beta that carried sample barcodes and UMIs. TCRdb passed the 5' RACE reads through MiXCR, listing each CDR3 protein once. Here the sample spans some 86,000 distinct CDR3 sequences, around a quarter being singletons. In regard to this clonotype: The antigen remains unidentified.

The V segment lost 4 bases and the J segment 3 bases; nucleotides outside the gene matches: 2. This CDR3 is 14 amino acids long. Germline CDR1 reads MGHRA; CDR2 reads YSYEKL. Study results and limitations: The SARS-CoV-2 specificity of second-wave clones reaching peak at day 37 remained unverified. Clones that got smaller from day 15 to 85 had even CD4/CD8, while clones growing later tipped toward CD4+. Mainly in CM and EM were contracting CD4+ clones; CD8+ were in EMRA.

The sample consisted of PBMCs or a T cell subset sorted from them (not recorded which). The chain has TRBV4-1 and TRBJ2-7, with 11 bases identical to TRBD1. This clonotype originated in a man aged 18 to 35 who had mild COVID-19 (a few samples of this study predate the infection). Cell type and time point are not known. The CDR3 nucleotides are TGCGCCAGCAGCCGGGACAGGGGGAACTACGAGCAGTACGTC. Translation: CASSRDRGNYEQYV.